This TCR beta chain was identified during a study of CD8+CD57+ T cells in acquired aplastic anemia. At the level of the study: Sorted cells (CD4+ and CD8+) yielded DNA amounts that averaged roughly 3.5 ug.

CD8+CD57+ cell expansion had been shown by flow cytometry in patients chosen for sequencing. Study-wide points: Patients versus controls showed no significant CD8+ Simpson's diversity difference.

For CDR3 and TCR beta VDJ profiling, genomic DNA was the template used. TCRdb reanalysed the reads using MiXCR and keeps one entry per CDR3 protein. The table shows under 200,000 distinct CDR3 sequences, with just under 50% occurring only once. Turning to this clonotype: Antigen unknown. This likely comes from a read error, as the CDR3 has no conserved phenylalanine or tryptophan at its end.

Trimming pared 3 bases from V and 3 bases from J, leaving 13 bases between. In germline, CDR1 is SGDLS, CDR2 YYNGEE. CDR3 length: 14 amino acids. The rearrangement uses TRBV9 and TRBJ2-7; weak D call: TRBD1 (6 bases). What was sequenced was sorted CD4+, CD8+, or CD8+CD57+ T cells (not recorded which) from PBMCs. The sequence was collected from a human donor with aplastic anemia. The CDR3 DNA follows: TGTGCCAGCAGCGCCGGACAGCTGGGCTACGAGCAGTACTAC. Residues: CASSAGQLGYEQYY.